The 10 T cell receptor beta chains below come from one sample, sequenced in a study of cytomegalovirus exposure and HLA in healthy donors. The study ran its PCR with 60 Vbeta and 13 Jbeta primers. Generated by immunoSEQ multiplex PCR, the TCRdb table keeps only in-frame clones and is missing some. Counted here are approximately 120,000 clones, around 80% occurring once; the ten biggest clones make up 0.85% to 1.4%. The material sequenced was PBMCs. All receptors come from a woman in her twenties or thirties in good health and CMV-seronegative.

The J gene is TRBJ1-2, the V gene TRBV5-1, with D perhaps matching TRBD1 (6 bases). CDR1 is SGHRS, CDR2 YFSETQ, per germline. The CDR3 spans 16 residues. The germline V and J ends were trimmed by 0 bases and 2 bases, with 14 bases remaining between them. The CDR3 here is CASSLAVGGPNYGYTF. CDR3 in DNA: TGCGCCAGCAGCTTGGCCGTCGGGGGGCCGAACTATGGCTACACCTTC. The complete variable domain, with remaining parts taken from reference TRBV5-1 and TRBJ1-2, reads KAGVTQTPRYLIKTRGQQVTLSCSPISGHRSVSWYQQTPGQGLQFLFEYFSETQRNKGNFPGRFSGRQFSNSRSEMNVSTLELGDSALYLCASSLAVGGPNYGYTFGSGTRLTVV.

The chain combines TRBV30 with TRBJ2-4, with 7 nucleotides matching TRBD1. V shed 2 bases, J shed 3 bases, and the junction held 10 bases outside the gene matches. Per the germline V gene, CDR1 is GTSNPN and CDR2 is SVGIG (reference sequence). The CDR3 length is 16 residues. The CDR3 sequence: CAWSKDREGGKNIQYF. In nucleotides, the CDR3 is TGTGCCTGGAGTAAAGACAGGGAAGGCGGCAAAAACATTCAGTACTTC.

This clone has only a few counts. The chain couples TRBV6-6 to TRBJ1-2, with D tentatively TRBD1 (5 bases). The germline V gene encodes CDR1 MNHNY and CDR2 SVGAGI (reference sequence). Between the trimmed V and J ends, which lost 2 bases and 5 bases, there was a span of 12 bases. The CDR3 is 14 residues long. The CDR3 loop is CASSYGGVGYGYTF. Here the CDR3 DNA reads TGTGCCAGCAGTTACGGAGGGGTGGGGTATGGCTACACCTTC.

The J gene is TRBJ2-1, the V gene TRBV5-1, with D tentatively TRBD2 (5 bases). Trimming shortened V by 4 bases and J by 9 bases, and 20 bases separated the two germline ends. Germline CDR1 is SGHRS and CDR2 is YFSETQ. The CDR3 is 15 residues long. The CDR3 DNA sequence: TGCGCCAGCAGCCTAGCTAGGATGGGTACGAGTGAGCAGTTCTTC. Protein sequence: CASSLARMGTSEQFF.

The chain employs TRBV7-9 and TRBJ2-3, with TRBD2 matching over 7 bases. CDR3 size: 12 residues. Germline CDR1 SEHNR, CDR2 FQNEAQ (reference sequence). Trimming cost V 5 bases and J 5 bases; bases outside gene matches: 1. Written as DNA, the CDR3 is TGTGCCAGCAGCCCGGGGGGAGATACGCAGTATTTT. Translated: CASSPGGDTQYF.

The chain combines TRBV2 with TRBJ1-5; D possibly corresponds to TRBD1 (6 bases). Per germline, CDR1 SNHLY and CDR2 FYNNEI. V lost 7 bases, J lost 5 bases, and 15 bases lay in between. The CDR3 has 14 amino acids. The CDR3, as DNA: TGTGCCAGCACCCCCTCGACAGGATATCAGCCCCAGCATTTT. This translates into CASTPSTGYQPQHF. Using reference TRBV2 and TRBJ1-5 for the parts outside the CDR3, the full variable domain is EPEVTQTPSHQVTQMGQEVILRCVPISNHLYFYWYRQILGQKVEFLVSFYNNEISEKSEIFDDQFSVERPDGSNFTLKIRSTKLEDSAMYFCASTPSTGYQPQHFGDGTRLSIL.

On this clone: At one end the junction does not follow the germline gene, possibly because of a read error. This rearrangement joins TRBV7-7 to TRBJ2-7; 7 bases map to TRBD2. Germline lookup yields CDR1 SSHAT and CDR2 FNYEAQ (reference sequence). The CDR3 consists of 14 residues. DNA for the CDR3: TGTGCTAGCAGCTTAGGGGAGGGTGGGTACGAGCAGTACTTC. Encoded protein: CASSLGEGGYEQYF. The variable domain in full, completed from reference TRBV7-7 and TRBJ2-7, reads GAGVSQSPRYKVTKRGQDVTLRCDPISSHATLYWYQQALGQGPEFLTYFNYEAQPDKSGLPSDRFSAERPEGSISTLTIQRTEQRDSAMYRCASSLGEGGYEQYFGPGTRLTVT.

This chain's CDR3 is CASSYSGGFSSYEQYF. The CDR3 nucleotides are TGTGCCAGCAGTTACTCAGGGGGCTTCAGCTCCTACGAGCAGTACTTC. This chain joins TRBV6-5 and TRBJ2-7, with 7 bases that match TRBD1. Germline CDR1 and CDR2: MNHEY and SVGAGI. The CDR3 is made up of 16 amino acids. The trim removed 0 bases at V and 0 bases at J, leaving 5 bases unmatched.

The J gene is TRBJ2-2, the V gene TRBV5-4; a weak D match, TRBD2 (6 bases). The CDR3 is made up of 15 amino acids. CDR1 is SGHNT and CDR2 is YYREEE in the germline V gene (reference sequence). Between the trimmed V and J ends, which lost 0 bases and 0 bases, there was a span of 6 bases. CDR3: CASSLGGANTGELFF. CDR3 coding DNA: TGTGCCAGCAGCTTGGGGGGGGCGAACACCGGGGAGCTGTTTTTT.

The CDR3 DNA is TGTGCCATCAGTGATTACATCGACAGGGTTAACACCGGGGAGCTGTTTTTT. Encoded protein: CAISDYIDRVNTGELFF. The chain recombines TRBV10-3 with TRBJ2-2, with 7 bases identical to TRBD1. V lost 3 bases and J lost 2; bases outside the gene matches: 9. The CDR3 length is 17 residues. Germline V lookup: CDR1 ENHRY, CDR2 SYGVKD.